The 12 T cell receptor beta chains presented below share a single source sample, sequenced in a study of CD8 T cells in ankylosing spondylitis (dated by TCRdb to about 2017). The library was prepared using 5' RACE. TCRdb records Illumina HiSeq 2500 as the sequencer. TCRdb ran its own pipeline on the public reads, namely fastp trimming at Q25 and MiXCR clone calling, and kept in-frame beta chains. Identical CDR3 proteins give one entry, which carries the most common genes and DNA. A total of about 190,000 distinct CDR3 sequences appear in this sample, under 15% of them only once. Together, the top ten hold 9.5% to 11% of the sample. The material sequenced was blood, either unsorted or a sorted T cell fraction (not recorded which). The receptors shown here come from a female donor with ankylosing spondylitis or in good health (not recorded which).

This clonotype has just a few counts. This chain uses TRBV29-1 with TRBJ2-1; TRBD2 matches at 9 bases. With 4 bases clipped from V and 7 bases from J, the junction kept 14 bases outside the gene matches. Germline V gives CDR1 SQVTM, CDR2 ANQGSEA. The CDR3 covers 16 residues. CDR3 sequence (DNA): TGCAGCGTTGCATATTTTCGGGGTAGCGGGAGTAATGAGCAGTTCTTC. Amino acids: CSVAYFRGSGSNEQFF.

The chain uses TRBV7-2 and TRBJ2-5; D is unresolved. Trimming stripped 6 bases from V and 3 bases from J, with 11 bases between. Germline lookup yields CDR1 SGHTA and CDR2 FQGNSA. This CDR3 is 13 amino acids long. CDR3 in amino acids: CASSFFQKETQYF. DNA for the CDR3: TGTGCCAGCAGTTTCTTCCAGAAAGAGACCCAGTACTTC.

This clonotype occurred many times. V and J are TRBV20-1 and TRBJ1-1, with 7 bases that match TRBD1. This CDR3 has 12 residues. Germline CDR1 and CDR2: DFQATT and SNEGSKA (reference sequence). The J segment lost 3 bases and the V segment lost 8 bases, leaving 6 bases of the junction unmatched. CDR3 loop: CSSGTVDTEAFF. CDR3 sequence (DNA): TGCAGTTCCGGGACAGTCGACACTGAAGCTTTCTTT.

The J gene is TRBJ2-1, the V gene TRBV12-5; TRBD2 might be the D (5 bases). The ends were cut back, 2 bases at V and 6 bases at J, with 11 bases in the middle. CDR1 LGHNT and CDR2 FRNRAP come from the germline V gene. The CDR3 loop spans 14 amino acids. The DNA for the CDR3 is TGTGCTAGTGGTTTGTCGGCGGGCCTCAATGAGCAGTTCTTC. Amino acid sequence: CASGLSAGLNEQFF.

Worth noting for this clonotype: A much larger clone sits a single nucleotide away, making a read error possible. The rearrangement joins TRBV4-3 to TRBJ2-1; D not resolved. The ends were cut back, 0 bases at V and 3 bases at J, with 12 bases in the middle. The CDR3 covers 16 residues. Germline-derived CDR1 and CDR2 are LGHNA and YSLEER. The CDR3 DNA reads TGCGCCAGCAGCCAAGATTACGGCGGAATCTACAATGAGCAGTTCTTC. Amino acid sequence: CASSQDYGGIYNEQFF.

V usage is TRBV6-2 or TRBV6-3 and J usage is TRBJ2-7, with D uncertain. V shed 7 bases and J shed 2 bases, with 9 bases lying between them. The germline V gene has CDR1 MNHEY and CDR2 SVGEGT. The CDR3 totals 12 residues. As DNA, the CDR3 is TGTGCCAGCACCCATCGGGCCTACGAGCAGTACTTC. Protein sequence: CASTHRAYEQYF.

This clonotype was counted at least ten times. The genes are TRBV20-1 and TRBJ2-7; 9 bases match TRBD2. Germline lookup yields CDR1 DFQATT and CDR2 SNEGSKA (reference sequence). Trimming took 0 bases from V and 2 from J; bases not matched to a gene: 8. The CDR3 consists of 16 residues. The CDR3 is CSARDLVAGVTYEQYF. For the CDR3, the DNA is TGCAGTGCTAGAGATCTGGTAGCGGGGGTTACCTACGAGCAGTACTTC.

This clonotype was seen a few times. The V and J genes are TRBV4-1 and TRBJ2-7; D remains unclear. CDR1 is MGHRA, CDR2 YSYEKL, per germline. V lost 0 bases and J 8 bases, leaving 14 bases between the germline ends. This CDR3 spans 14 amino acids. The CDR3 DNA reads TGCGCCAGCAGCCAAGATAAGAGCTTGGACCAGCAGTACTTC. Encoded protein: CASSQDKSLDQQYF.

This chain connects TRBV5-5 to TRBJ2-5; 10 bases are a match to TRBD1. Germline trimming cut 1 base from V and 5 bases from J; bases unmatched to any gene: 5. CDR3 length equals 15 residues. The germline gives CDR1 SGHKS, CDR2 YYEKEE (reference sequence). The CDR3 coding sequence is TGTGCCAGCAGCTTGTGGACAGGGGGAGAGGAGACCCAGTACTTC. Its translation: CASSLWTGGEETQYF.

This clonotype occurred many times. V usage is TRBV12-1 and J usage is TRBJ2-1. TRBV12-1 is marked as a pseudogene. The CDR3 runs 15 residues. The CDR3 DNA reads as TGTGCCAGCAGCCCTCACCGAGCCTCCTACAATGAGCAGTTCTTC. Protein sequence: CASSPHRASYNEQFF.

The sample holds many counts of this clonotype. CDR3 sequence: CASSLFESGDTQYF. The CDR3, as DNA: TGTGCCAGCAGCTTGTTCGAGAGTGGAGATACGCAGTATTTT. This chain links TRBV7-9 with TRBJ2-3; D remains unclear. Germline CDR1 and CDR2: SEHNR and FQNEAQ (reference sequence). With 3 bases removed from V and 5 bases from J, the gap between germline ends came to 12 bases. The CDR3 sequence is 14 residues long.

A remark on this clonotype: A read error may produce the germline difference seen at one junction end. This chain uses TRBV5-1 with TRBJ1-1; 7 bases line up with TRBD1. CDR3 length: 14 residues. Germline CDR1 is SGHRS and CDR2 is YFSETQ. This CDR3 reads CPSRRETGSTEAFF. DNA for the CDR3: TGCCCCAGCAGGCGTGAGACAGGGTCTACTGAAGCTTTCTTT.